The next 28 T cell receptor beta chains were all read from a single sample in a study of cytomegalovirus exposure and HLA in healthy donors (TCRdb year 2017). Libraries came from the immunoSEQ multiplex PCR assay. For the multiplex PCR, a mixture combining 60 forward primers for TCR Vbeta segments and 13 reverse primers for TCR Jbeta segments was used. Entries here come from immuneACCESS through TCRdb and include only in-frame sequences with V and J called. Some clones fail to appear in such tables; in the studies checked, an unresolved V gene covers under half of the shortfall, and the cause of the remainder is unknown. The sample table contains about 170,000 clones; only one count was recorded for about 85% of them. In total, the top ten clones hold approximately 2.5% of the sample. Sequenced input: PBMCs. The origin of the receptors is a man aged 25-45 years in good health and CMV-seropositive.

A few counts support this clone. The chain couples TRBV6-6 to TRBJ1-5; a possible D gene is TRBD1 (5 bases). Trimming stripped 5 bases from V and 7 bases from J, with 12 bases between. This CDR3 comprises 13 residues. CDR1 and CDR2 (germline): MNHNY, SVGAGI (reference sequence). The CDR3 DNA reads TGTGCCAGCAGTAAACAGGCAACACAGCCCCAGCATTTT. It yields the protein CASSKQATQPQHF.

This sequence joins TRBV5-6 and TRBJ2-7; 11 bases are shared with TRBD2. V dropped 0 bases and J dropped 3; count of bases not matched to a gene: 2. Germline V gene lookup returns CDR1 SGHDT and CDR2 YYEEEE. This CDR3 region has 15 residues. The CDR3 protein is CASSLVGLAGYEQYF. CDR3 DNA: TGTGCCAGCAGCTTGGTAGGACTAGCGGGCTACGAGCAGTACTTC.

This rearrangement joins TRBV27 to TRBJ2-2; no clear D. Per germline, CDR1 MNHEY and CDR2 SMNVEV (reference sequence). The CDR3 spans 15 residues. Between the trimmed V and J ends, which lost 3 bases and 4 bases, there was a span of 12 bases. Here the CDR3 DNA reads TGTGCCAGCAGTTTTATTCACTGGAGCACCGGGGAGCTGTTTTTT. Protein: CASSFIHWSTGELFF.

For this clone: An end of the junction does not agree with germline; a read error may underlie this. Here the CDR3 DNA reads TGTTCCAGCAGCTCCGGACAGGGAAGGCGGGTAGCCGGGGAGCTGTTTTTT. Translated, it gives CSSSSGQGRRVAGELFF. The chain uses TRBV7-9 and TRBJ2-2; TRBD1 matches at 8 bases. The CDR3 runs 17 residues. The germline V gene has CDR1 SEHNR and CDR2 FQNEAQ (reference sequence). The entire variable domain, with the rest obtained from reference TRBV7-9 and TRBJ2-2, is as follows: DTGVSQNPRHKITKRGQNVTFRCDPISEHNRLYWYRQTLGQGPEFLTYFQNEAQLEKSRLLSDRFSAERPKGSFSTLEIQRTEQGDSAMYLCSSSSGQGRRVAGELFFGEGSRLTVL.

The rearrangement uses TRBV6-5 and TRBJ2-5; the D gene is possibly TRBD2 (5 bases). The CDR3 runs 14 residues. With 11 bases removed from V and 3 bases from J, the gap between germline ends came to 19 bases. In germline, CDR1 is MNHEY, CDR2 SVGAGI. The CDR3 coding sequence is TGTGCCTCCCCGCCGTGGCTAGCAGAAGAGACCCAGTACTTC. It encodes CASPPWLAEETQYF.

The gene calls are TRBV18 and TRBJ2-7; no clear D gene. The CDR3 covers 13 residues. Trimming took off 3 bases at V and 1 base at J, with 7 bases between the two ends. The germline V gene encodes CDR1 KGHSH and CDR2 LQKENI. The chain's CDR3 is CASSPAQSYEQYV. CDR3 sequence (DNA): TGTGCCAGCTCACCGGCACAGTCCTACGAGCAGTACGTC.

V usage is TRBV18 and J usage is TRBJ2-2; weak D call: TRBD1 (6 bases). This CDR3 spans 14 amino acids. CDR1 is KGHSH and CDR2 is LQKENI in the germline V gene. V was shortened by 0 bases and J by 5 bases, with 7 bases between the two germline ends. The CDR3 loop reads CASSPPQGTGELFF. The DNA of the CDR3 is TGTGCCAGCTCACCACCCCAGGGGACCGGGGAGCTGTTTTTT.

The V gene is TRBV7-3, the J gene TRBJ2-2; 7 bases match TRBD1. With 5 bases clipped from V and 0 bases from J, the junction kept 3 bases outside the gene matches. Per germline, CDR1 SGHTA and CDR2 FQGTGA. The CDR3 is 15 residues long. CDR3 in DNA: TGTGCCAGCAGCAACAGGGGCGCGAACACCGGGGAGCTGTTTTTT. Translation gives CASSNRGANTGELFF.

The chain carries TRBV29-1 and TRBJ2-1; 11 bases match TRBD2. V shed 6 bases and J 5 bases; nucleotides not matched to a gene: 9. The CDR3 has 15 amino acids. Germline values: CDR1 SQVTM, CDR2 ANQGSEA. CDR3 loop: CSVIKTSGANNEQFF. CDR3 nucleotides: TGCAGCGTCATTAAGACTAGCGGGGCAAACAATGAGCAGTTCTTC.

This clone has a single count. CDR3 residues: CASSLETSGSTDTQYF. CDR3 nucleotide sequence: TGTGCCAGCAGCTTAGAAACTAGCGGTAGCACAGATACGCAGTATTTT. This chain uses TRBV11-2 with TRBJ2-3; 8 positions match TRBD2. CDR1 and CDR2 from the germline V gene are SGHAT and FQNNGV. CDR3 length: 16 amino acids. The V and J ends lost 0 bases and 0 bases, in that order; junction bases with no gene match: 2.

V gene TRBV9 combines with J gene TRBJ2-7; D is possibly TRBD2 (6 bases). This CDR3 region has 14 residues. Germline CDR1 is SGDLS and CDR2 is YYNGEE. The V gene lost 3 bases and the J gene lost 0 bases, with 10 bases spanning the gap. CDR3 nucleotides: TGTGCCAGCAGCGCCCTCGGGAGCTCCTACGAGCAGTACTTC. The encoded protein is CASSALGSSYEQYF.

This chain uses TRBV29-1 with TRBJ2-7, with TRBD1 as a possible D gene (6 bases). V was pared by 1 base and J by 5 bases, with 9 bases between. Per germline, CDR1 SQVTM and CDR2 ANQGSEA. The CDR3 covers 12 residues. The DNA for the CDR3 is TGCAGCGTTGAAGGGAACAGGGACGAGCAGTACTTC. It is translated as CSVEGNRDEQYF.

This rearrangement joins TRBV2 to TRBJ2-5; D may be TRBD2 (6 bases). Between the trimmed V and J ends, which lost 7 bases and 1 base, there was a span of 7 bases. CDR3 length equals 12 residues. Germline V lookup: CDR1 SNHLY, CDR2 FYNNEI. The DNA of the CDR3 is TGTGCCAGCACAGCGGGCCAAGAGACCCAGTACTTC. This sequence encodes CASTAGQETQYF.

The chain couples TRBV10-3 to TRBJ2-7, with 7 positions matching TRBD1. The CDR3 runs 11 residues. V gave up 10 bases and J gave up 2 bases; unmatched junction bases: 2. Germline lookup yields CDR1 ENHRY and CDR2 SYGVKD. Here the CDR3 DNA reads TGTGCCACCGGACAGGCCTACGAGCAGTACGTC. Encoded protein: CATGQAYEQYV.

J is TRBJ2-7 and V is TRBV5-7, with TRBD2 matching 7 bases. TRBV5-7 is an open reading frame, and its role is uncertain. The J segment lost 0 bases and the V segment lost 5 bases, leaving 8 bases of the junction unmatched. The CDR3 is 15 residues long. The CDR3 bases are TGTGCCAGCAGTCTGGGGGGGATTAGCTCCTACGAGCAGTACGTC. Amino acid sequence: CASSLGGISSYEQYV.

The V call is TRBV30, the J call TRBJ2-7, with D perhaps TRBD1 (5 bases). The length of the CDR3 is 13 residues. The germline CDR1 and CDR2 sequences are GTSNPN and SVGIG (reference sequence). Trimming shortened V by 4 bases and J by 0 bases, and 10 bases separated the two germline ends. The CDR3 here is CAWKGIGSYEQYF. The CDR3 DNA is TGTGCCTGGAAGGGGATAGGCTCCTACGAGCAGTACTTC.

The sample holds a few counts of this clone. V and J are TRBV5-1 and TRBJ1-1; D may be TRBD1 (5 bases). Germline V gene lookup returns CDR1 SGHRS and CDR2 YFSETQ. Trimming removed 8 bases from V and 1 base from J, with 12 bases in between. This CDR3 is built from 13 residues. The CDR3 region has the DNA TGCGCCAGTCGGGAGCAGGGGAACACTGAAGCTTTCTTT. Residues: CASREQGNTEAFF.

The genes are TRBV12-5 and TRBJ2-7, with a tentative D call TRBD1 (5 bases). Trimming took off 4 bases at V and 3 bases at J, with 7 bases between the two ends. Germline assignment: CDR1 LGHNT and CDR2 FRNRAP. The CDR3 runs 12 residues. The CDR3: CASGSDSYEQYV. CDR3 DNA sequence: TGTGCTAGTGGTTCCGACAGCTACGAGCAGTACGTC.

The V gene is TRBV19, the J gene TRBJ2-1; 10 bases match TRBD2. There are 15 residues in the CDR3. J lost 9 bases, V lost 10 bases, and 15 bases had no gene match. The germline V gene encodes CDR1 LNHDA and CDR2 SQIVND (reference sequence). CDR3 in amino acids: CAKRISGRRGGEQFF. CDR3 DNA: TGTGCCAAACGTATTAGCGGGAGGAGGGGAGGTGAGCAGTTCTTC.

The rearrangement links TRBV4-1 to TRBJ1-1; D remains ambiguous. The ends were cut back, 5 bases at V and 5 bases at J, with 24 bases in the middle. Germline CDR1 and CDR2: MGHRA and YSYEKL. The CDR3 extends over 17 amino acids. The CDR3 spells CASSVRSRTPGRTEAFF. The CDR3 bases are TGCGCCAGCAGCGTACGATCAAGGACCCCGGGGAGGACTGAAGCTTTCTTT.

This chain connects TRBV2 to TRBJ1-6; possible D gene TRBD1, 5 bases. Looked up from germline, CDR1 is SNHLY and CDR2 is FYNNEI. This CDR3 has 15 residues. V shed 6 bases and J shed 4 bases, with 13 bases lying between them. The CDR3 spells CASRTLGVYNSPLHF. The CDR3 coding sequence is TGTGCCAGCAGGACGCTAGGGGTTTATAATTCACCCCTCCACTTT.

In DNA form, the CDR3 reads TGTGCCAGCAGTTTCGCCGGGACAGATTCACCCCTCCACTTT. As protein: CASSFAGTDSPLHF. The V and J genes are TRBV28 and TRBJ1-6, with 7 bases lining up with TRBD1. The germline gives CDR1 MDHEN, CDR2 SYDVKM. The CDR3 totals 14 residues. V shed 3 bases and J 8 bases; nucleotides not matched to a gene: 4.

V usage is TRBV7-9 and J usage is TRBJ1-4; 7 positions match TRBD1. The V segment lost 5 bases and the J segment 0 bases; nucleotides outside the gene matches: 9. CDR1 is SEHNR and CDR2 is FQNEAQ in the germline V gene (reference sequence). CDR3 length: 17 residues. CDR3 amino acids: CASSKGQPFATNEKLFF. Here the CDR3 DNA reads TGTGCCAGCAGCAAGGGACAGCCGTTCGCAACTAATGAAAAACTGTTTTTT.

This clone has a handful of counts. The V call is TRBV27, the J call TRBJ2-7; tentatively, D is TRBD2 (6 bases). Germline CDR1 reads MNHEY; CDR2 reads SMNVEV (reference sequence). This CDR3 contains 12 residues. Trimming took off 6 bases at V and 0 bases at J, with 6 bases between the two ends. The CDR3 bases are TGTGCCAGCAGGGGACTCTCCTACGAGCAGTACTTC. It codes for CASRGLSYEQYF.

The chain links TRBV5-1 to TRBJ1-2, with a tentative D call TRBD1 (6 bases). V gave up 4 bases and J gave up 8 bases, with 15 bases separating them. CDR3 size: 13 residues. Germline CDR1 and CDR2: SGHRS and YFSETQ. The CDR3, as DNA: TGCGCCAGCAGCCCTGCTGGGGGCGAAGGCTACACCTTC. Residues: CASSPAGGEGYTF.

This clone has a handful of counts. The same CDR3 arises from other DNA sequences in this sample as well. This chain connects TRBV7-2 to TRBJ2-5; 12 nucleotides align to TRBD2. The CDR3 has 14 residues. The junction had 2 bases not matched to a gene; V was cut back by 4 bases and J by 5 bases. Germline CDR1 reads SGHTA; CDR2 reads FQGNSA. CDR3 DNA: TGTGCCAGCAGCTGGACTAGCGGGACTGAGACCCAGTACTTC. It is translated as CASSWTSGTETQYF. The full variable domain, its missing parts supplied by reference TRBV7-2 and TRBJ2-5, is GAGVSQSPSNKVTEKGKDVELRCDPISGHTALYWYRQSLGQGLEFLIYFQGNSAPDKSGLPSDRFSAERTGGSVSTLTIQRTQQEDSAVYLCASSWTSGTETQYFGPGTRLLVL.

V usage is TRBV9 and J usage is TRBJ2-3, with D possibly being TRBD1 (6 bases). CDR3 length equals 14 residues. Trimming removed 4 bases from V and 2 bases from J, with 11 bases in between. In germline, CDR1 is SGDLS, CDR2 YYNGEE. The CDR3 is CASSPQGYTDTQYF. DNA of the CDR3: TGTGCCAGCAGCCCCCAGGGGTACACAGATACGCAGTATTTT. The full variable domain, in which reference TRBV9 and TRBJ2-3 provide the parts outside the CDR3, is DSGVTQTPKHLITATGQRVTLRCSPRSGDLSVYWYQQSLDQGLQFLIQYYNGEERAKGNILERFSAQQFPDLHSELNLSSLELGDSALYFCASSPQGYTDTQYFGPGTRLTVL.

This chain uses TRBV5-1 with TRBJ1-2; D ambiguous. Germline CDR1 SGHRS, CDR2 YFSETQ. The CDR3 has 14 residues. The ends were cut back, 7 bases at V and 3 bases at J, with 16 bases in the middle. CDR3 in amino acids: CASRSSEGDYGYTF. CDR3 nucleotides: TGCGCCAGCCGCTCCTCCGAGGGAGACTATGGCTACACCTTC. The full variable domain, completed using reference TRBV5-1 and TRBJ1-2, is KAGVTQTPRYLIKTRGQQVTLSCSPISGHRSVSWYQQTPGQGLQFLFEYFSETQRNKGNFPGRFSGRQFSNSRSEMNVSTLELGDSALYLCASRSSEGDYGYTFGSGTRLTVV.